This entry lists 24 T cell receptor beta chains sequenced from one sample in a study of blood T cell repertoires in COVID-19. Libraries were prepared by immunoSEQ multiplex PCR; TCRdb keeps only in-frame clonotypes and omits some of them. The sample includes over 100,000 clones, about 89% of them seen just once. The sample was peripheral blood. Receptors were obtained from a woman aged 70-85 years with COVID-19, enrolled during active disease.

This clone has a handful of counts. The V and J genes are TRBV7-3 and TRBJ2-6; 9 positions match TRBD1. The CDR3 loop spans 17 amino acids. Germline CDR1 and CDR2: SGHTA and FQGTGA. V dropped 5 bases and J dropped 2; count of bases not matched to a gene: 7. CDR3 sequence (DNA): TGTGCCAGCAGCCGTACAGGGGGCGCAACTGGGGCCAACGTCCTGACTTTC. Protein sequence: CASSRTGGATGANVLTF.

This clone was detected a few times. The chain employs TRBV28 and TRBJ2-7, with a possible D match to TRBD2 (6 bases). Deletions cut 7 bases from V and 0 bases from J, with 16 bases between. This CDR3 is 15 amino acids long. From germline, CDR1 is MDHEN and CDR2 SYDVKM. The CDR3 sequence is CASTPGGKISYEQYF. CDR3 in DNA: TGTGCCAGCACCCCCGGAGGGAAGATCTCCTACGAGCAGTACTTC. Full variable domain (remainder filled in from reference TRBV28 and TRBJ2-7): DVKVTQSSRYLVKRTGEKVFLECVQDMDHENMFWYRQDPGLGLRLIYFSYDVKMKEKGDIPEGYSVSREKKERFSLILESASTNQTSMYLCASTPGGKISYEQYFGPGTRLTVT.

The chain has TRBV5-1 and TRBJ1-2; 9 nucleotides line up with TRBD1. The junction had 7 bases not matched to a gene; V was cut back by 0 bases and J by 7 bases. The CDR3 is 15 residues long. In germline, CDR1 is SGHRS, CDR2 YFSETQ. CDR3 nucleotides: TGCGCCAGCAGCTTGGCCTTGGGACAGGGTGTTGGCTACACCTTC. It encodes CASSLALGQGVGYTF.

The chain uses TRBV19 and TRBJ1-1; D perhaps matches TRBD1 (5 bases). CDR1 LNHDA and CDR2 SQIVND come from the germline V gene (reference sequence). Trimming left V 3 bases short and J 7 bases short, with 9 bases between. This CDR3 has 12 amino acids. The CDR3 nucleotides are TGTGCCAGTAGTATGTTAAGGGGTGAAGCTTTCTTT. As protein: CASSMLRGEAFF.

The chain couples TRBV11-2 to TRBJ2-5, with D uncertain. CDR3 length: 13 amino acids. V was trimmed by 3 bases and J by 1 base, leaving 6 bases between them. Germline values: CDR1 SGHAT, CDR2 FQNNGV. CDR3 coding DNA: TGTGCCAGCAGCTTGGGCAGCCAAGAGACCCAGTACTTC. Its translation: CASSLGSQETQYF.

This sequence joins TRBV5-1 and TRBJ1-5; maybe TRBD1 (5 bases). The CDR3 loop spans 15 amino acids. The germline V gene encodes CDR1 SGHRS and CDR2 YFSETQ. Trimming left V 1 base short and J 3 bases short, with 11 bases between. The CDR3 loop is CASSLYSGNNQPQHF. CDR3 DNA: TGCGCCAGCAGCTTGTACTCAGGGAACAATCAGCCCCAGCATTTT.

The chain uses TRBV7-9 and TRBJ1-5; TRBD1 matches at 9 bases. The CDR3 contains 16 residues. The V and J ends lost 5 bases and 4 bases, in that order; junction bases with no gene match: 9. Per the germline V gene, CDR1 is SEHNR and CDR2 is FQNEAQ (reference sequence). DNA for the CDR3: TGTGCCAGCAGCGCCGGGACAGGGCAAGGTAATCAGCCCCAGCATTTT. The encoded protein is CASSAGTGQGNQPQHF.

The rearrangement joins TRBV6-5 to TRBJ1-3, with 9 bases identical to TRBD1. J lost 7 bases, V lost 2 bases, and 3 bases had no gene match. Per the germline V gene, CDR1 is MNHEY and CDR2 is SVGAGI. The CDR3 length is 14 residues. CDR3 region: CASSYDRGLNTIYF. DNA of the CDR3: TGTGCCAGCAGTTACGACAGGGGGTTGAACACCATATATTTT.

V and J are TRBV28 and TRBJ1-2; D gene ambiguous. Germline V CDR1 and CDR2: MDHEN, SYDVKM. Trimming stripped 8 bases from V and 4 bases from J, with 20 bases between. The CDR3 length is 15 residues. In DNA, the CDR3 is TGTGCCAGCGGCTTTCTAGGACTTTTAGGCTATGGCTACACCTTC. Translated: CASGFLGLLGYGYTF.

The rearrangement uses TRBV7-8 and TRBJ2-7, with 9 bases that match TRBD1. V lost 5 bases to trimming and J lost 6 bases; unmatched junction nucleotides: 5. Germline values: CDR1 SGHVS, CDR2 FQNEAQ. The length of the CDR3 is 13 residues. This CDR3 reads CASSTGTGSEQYF. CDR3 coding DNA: TGTGCCAGCAGCACCGGGACAGGGAGCGAGCAGTACTTC.

CDR3 sequence (DNA): TGTGCCAGCAGAGAGACAGGGGCCTCCACCGGGGAGCTGTTTTTT. Encoded protein: CASRETGASTGELFF. This sequence joins TRBV2 and TRBJ2-2, with TRBD1 matching 8 bases. This CDR3 spans 15 amino acids. V was pared by 6 bases and J by 4 bases, with 7 bases of the junction left unmatched. Germline V gene sequence: CDR1 SNHLY, CDR2 FYNNEI.

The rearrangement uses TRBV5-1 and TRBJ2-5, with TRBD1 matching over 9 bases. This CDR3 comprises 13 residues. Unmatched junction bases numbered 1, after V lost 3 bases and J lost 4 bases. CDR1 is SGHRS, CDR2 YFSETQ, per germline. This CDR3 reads CASSSTGGETQYF. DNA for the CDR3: TGCGCCAGCAGCTCGACAGGGGGAGAGACCCAGTACTTC.

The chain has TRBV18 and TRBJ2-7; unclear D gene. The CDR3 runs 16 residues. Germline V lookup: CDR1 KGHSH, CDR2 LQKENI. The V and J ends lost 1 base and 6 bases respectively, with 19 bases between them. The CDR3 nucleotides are TGTGCCAGCTCACCACTGTCAGTCTCTGATTCGATCGAGCAGTACTTC. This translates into CASSPLSVSDSIEQYF.

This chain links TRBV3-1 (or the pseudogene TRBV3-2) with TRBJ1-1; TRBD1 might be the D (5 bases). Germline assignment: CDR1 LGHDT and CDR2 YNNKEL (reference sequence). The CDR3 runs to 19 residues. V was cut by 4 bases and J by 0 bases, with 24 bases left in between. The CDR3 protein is CASSPPQRSGLRMNTEAFF. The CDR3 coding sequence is TGTGCCAGCAGCCCCCCCCAGAGGTCAGGGTTGAGGATGAACACTGAAGCTTTCTTT.

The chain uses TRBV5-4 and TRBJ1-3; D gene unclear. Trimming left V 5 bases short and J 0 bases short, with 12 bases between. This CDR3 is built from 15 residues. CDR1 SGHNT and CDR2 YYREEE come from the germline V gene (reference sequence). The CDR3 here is CASSTYLSSGNTIYF. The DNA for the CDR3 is TGTGCCAGCAGTACGTATCTTAGCTCTGGAAACACCATATATTTT.

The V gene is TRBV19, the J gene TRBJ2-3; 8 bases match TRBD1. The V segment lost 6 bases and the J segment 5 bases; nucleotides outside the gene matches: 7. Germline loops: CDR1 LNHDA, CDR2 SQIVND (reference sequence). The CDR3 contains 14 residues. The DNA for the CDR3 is TGTGCCAGTAGAACCGGGACAGGTCGAGATACGCAGTATTTT. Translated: CASRTGTGRDTQYF.

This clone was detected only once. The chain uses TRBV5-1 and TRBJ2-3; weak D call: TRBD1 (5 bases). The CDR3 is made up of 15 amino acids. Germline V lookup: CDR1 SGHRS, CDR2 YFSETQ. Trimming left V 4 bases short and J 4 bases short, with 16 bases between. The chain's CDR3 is CASSIRVIEADTQYF. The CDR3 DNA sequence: TGCGCCAGCAGCATCAGGGTAATCGAGGCAGATACGCAGTATTTT.

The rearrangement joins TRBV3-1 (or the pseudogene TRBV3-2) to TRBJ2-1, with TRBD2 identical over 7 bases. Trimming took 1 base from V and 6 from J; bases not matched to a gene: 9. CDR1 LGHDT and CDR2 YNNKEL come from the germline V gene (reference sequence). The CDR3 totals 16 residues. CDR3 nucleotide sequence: TGTGCCAGCAGCCAAGGCCCAGCGGGGACGACCAATGAGCAGTTCTTC. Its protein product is CASSQGPAGTTNEQFF.

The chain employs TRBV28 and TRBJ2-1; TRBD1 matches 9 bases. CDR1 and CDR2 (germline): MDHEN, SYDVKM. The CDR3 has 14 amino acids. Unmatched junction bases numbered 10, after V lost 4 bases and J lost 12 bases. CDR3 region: CASSSPIQGQGQFF. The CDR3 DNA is TGTGCCAGCAGTTCACCCATCCAGGGACAGGGGCAGTTCTTC.

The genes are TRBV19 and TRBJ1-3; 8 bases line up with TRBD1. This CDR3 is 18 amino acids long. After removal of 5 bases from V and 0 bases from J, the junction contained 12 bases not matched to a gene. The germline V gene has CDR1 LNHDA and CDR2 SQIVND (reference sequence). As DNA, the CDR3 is TGTGCCAGTAGTTCGCCGACAGGGGCCGTAATCTCTGGAAACACCATATATTTT. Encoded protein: CASSSPTGAVISGNTIYF.

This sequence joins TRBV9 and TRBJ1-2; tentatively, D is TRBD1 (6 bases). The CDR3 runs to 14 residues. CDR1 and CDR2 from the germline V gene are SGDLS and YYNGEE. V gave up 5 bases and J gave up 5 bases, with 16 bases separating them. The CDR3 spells CASSEGQKPYGYTF. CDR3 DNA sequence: TGTGCCAGCAGTGAAGGACAGAAACCATATGGCTACACCTTC.

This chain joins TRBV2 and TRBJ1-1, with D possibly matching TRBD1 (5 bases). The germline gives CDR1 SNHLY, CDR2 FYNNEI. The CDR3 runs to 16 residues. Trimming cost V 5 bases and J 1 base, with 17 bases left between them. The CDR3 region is CASSPQGGMSNTEAFF. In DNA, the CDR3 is TGTGCCAGCAGTCCGCAGGGAGGGATGTCGAACACTGAAGCTTTCTTT.

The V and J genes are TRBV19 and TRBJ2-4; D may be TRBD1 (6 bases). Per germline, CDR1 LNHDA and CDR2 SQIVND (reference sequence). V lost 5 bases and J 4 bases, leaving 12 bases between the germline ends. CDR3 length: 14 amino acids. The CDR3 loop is CASSFQGLKNIQYF. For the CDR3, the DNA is TGTGCCAGTAGTTTTCAGGGGTTGAAAAACATTCAGTACTTC.

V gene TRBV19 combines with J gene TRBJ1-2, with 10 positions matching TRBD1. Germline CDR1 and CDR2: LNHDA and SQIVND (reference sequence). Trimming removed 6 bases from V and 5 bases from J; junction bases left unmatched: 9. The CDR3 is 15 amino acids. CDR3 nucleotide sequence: TGTGCCAGTAGCCGAGGTCCGGGACAGGGGTATGGCTACACCTTC. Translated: CASSRGPGQGYGYTF.